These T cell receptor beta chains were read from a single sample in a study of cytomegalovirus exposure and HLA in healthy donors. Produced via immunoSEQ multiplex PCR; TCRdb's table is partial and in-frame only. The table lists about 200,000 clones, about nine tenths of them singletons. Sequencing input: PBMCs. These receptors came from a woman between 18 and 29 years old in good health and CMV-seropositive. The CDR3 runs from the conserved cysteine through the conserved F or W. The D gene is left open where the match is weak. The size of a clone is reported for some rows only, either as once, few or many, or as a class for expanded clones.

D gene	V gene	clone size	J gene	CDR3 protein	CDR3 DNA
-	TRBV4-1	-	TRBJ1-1	CASSLAYSTEAFF	TGCGCCAGCAGCCTTGCCTACAGCACTGAAGCTTTCTTT
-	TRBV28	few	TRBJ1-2	CASSFRGNYGYTF	TGTGCCAGCAGTTTTCGCGGGAACTATGGCTACACCTTC
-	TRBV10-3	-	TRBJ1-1	CAISDRGGRSQNTEAFF	TGTGCCATCAGTGATAGGGGGGGCAGGAGTCAGAACACTGAAGCTTTCTTT
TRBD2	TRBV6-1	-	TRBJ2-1	CASSDPPSGVNEQFF	TGTGCCAGCAGTGATCCCCCTAGCGGAGTCAATGAGCAGTTCTTC
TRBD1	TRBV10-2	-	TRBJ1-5	CASSPDRGRNQPQHF	TGCGCCAGCAGTCCCGACAGGGGGCGGAATCAGCCCCAGCATTTT
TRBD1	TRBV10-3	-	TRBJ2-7	CAISEDRADSYEQYF	TGTGCCATCAGTGAAGACAGGGCCGACTCCTACGAGCAGTACTTC
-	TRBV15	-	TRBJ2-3	CATSRSPVGVGDTQYF	TGTGCCACCAGCAGGTCCCCCGTGGGCGTGGGTGATACGCAGTATTTT
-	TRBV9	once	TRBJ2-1	CASSVAPEKYNEQFF	TGTGCCAGCAGCGTAGCTCCCGAGAAGTACAATGAGCAGTTCTTC
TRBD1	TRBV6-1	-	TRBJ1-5	CASSGQGAGAQPQHF	TGTGCCAGCAGTGGACAGGGGGCCGGTGCTCAGCCCCAGCATTTT
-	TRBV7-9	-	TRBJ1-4	CASSLYSTNEKLFF	TGTGCCAGCAGCTTATATTCAACTAATGAAAAACTGTTTTTT
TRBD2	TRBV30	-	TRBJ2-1	CAWSSGLAGYNEQFF	TGTGCCTGGAGTTCGGGACTAGCGGGTTACAATGAGCAGTTCTTC
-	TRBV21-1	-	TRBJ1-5	CASSKSKAGDQPQHF	TGTGCCAGCAGCAAATCTAAGGCCGGGGATCAGCCCCAGCATTTT
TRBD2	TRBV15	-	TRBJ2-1	CATSVTSGGYNEQFF	TGTGCCACCAGCGTCACTAGCGGGGGTTACAATGAGCAGTTCTTC
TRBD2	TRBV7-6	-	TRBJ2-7	CASSLPLAGVDEQYF	TGTGCCAGCAGCTTACCCCTAGCGGGAGTTGACGAGCAGTACTTC
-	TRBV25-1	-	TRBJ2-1	CASTGKNSYNEQFF	TGTGCCAGCACCGGTAAAAACTCCTACAATGAGCAGTTCTTC
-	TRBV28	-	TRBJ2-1	CASSSITREQFF	TGTGCCAGCAGTTCTATTACTAGGGAGCAGTTCTTC
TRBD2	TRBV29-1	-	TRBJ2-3	CSPEGLAGGSTDTQYF	TGCAGCCCCGAGGGACTAGCGGGAGGGAGCACAGATACGCAGTATTTT
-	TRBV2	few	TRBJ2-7	CASNGGDSYEQYF	TGTGCCAGCAACGGCGGAGACTCCTACGAGCAGTACTTC
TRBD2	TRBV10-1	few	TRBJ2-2	CASSALGTSGRTGELFF	TGCGCCAGCAGTGCCTTAGGGACTAGCGGGAGAACCGGGGAGCTGTTTTTT
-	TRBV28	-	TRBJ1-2	CASSLRGAGGYTF	TGTGCCAGCAGTTTAAGAGGGGCGGGGGGCTACACCTTC
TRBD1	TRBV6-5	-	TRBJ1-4	CASKTRGQVEKLFF	TGTGCCAGCAAAACAAGGGGACAGGTTGAAAAACTGTTTTTT
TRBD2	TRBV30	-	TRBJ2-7	CAWQSPSAGGRDEQYF	TGTGCCTGGCAATCGCCTAGCGCGGGAGGGCGGGACGAGCAGTACTTC
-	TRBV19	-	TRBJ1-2	CASSIVQGNYGYTF	TGTGCCAGTAGTATAGTGCAGGGCAACTATGGCTACACCTTC
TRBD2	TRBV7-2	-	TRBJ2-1	CASTRWGGEAYNEQFF	TGTGCCAGCACCCGCTGGGGGGGAGAGGCCTACAATGAGCAGTTCTTC
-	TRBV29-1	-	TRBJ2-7	CSVVTSLSYEQYF	TGCAGCGTCGTAACTAGTCTTTCCTACGAGCAGTACTTC
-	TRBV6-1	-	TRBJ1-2	CANREYGYTF	TGTGCCAACCGGGAATACGGCTACACCTTC
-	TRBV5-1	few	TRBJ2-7	CASSHPGDRFHEQYF	TGCGCCAGCAGCCATCCAGGGGACCGATTCCACGAGCAGTACTTC
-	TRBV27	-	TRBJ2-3	CASSSMTGGTDTQYF	TGTGCCAGCAGTTCCATGACAGGTGGCACAGATACGCAGTATTTT
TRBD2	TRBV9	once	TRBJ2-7	CASSVGLAETYEQYF	TGTGCCAGCAGCGTCGGACTAGCGGAGACCTACGAGCAGTACTTC
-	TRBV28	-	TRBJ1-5	CASSLFRAWPQHF	TGTGCCAGCAGTTTATTCCGAGCCTGGCCCCAGCATTTT
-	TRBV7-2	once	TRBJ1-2	CASSSRGLLDYTF	TGTGCCAGCAGCTCAAGGGGGTTGCTTGACTACACCTTC
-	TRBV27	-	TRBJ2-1	CASTLGTLHNEQFF	TGTGCCAGTACATTGGGGACACTCCACAATGAGCAGTTCTTC
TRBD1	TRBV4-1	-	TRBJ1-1	CASSLGQGLPEAFF	TGCGCCAGCAGCCTGGGACAGGGTCTACCTGAAGCTTTCTTT
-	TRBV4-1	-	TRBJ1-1	CASSQDHNFNHAEAFF	TGCGCCAGCAGCCAAGATCATAACTTCAATCACGCTGAAGCTTTCTTT
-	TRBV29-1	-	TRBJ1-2	CSVWGSENYGYTF	TGCAGCGTTTGGGGCAGCGAGAACTATGGCTACACCTTC
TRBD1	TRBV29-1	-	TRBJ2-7	CSVESRGQASYEQYF	TGCAGCGTTGAATCACGGGGACAGGCTTCCTACGAGCAGTACTTC
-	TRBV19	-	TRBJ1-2	CASTGGQGDYGYTF	TGTGCCAGTACCGGGGGGCAGGGAGACTATGGCTACACCTTC
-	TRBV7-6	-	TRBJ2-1	CASSFLRESAVVEQFF	TGTGCCAGCAGCTTCTTACGGGAAAGCGCGGTAGTTGAGCAGTTCTTC
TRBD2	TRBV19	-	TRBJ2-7	CASHGEGSSYEQYF	TGTGCCAGCCACGGGGAGGGCAGCTCCTACGAGCAGTACTTC
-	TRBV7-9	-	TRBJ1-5	CASSSTAPGHINQPQHF	TGTGCCAGCAGCTCGACCGCCCCGGGACACATCAATCAGCCCCAGCATTTT
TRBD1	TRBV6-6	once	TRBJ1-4	CASSPRTGGNEKLFF	TGTGCCAGCAGTCCGAGGACAGGGGGGAATGAAAAACTGTTTTTT
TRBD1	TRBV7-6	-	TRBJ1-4	CASSLGGGVEKLFF	TGTGCCAGCAGCTTAGGAGGGGGCGTTGAAAAACTGTTTTTT
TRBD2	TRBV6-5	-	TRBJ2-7	CASSPQREGWYEQYF	TGTGCCAGCAGTCCCCAGCGGGAGGGTTGGTACGAGCAGTACTTC
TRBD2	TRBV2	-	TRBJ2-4	CASSASGLAGSIQYF	TGTGCCAGCAGTGCGTCGGGACTAGCGGGAAGCATTCAGTACTTC
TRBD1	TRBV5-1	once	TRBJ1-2	CASSQGTGTVDYGYTF	TGCGCCAGCAGCCAGGGGACAGGGACGGTGGACTATGGCTACACCTTC
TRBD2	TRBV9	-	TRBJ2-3	CASSGELAESTDTQYF	TGTGCCAGCAGCGGGGAGCTAGCGGAAAGCACAGATACGCAGTATTTT
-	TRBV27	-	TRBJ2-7	CASSLGAVGYEQYF	TGTGCCAGCAGTTTAGGGGCGGTGGGCTACGAGCAGTACTTC
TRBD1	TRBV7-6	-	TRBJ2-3	CASSPRGGQGIDTQYF	TGTGCCAGCAGCCCTAGGGGCGGACAGGGAATAGATACGCAGTATTTT
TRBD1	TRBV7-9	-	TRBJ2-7	CASSPPGQRTSYEQYF	TGTGCCAGCAGCCCACCGGGACAGCGAACTTCCTACGAGCAGTACTTC
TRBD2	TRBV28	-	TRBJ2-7	CASGRGLAGEQYF	TGTGCCAGCGGAAGGGGACTAGCGGGCGAGCAGTACTTC